Presented here are 9 T cell receptor beta chains from one specimen sequenced in a study of radiotherapy plus CTLA-4 blockade in lung cancer (dated 2018 in TCRdb). Library preparation employed the immunoSEQ multiplex PCR assay. TCRdb mirrors the immuneACCESS table, restricted to in-frame sequences. Some clones are absent from its copies; in checked studies, under half trace to an unresolved V gene, and the reason for the others is unknown. The sample yields some 73,000 clones; about four fifths were counted once. Of the sample, roughly 23% falls within the top ten clones. Sequenced material: peripheral blood, taken from a patient treated with radiotherapy plus ipilimumab. These receptors all come from a human donor with non-small cell lung cancer whose response to radiotherapy plus ipilimumab could not be evaluated. Some clones in this sample may be carry-over from other donors' samples.

This rearrangement joins TRBV20-1 to TRBJ1-1; D is possibly TRBD1 (5 bases). Between the trimmed V and J ends, which lost 3 bases and 8 bases, there was a span of 10 bases. Germline CDR1 reads DFQATT; CDR2 reads SNEGSKA (reference sequence). CDR3 length: 11 amino acids. The CDR3 here is CSASGDREAFF. CDR3 DNA: TGCAGTGCTAGTGGCGACAGAGAAGCTTTCTTT.

The chain couples TRBV7-2 to TRBJ2-3; 8 bases align to TRBD2. With V trimmed by 0 bases and J by 4 bases, 0 bases remained unmatched. Germline CDR1 is SGHTA and CDR2 is FQGNSA. The CDR3 spans 14 residues. Here the CDR3 DNA reads TGTGCCAGCAGCTTAGCGCGGGGGGCAGATACGCAGTATTTT. Protein product: CASSLARGADTQYF.

The sample holds one count of this clone. The chain links TRBV11-2 to TRBJ2-3; 8 bases fit TRBD2. CDR3 length: 19 residues. Germline assignment: CDR1 SGHAT and CDR2 FQNNGV. Trimming took 4 bases from V and 0 from J; bases not matched to a gene: 15. The CDR3 DNA is TGTGCCAGCAGCTGGATCGGAACGGGGGGGCTTCGTAGCACAGATACGCAGTATTTT. It specifies CASSWIGTGGLRSTDTQYF.

The V call is TRBV5-1, the J call TRBJ2-3; D ambiguous. From germline, CDR1 is SGHRS and CDR2 YFSETQ. The length of the CDR3 is 13 residues. The V and J ends lost 6 bases and 3 bases respectively, with 11 bases between them. This CDR3 is CASNPMSTDTQYF. CDR3 in DNA: TGCGCCAGCAACCCAATGAGTACAGATACGCAGTATTTT. The full variable domain, its missing parts supplied by reference TRBV5-1 and TRBJ2-3, is KAGVTQTPRYLIKTRGQQVTLSCSPISGHRSVSWYQQTPGQGLQFLFEYFSETQRNKGNFPGRFSGRQFSNSRSEMNVSTLELGDSALYLCASNPMSTDTQYFGPGTRLTVL.

V and J are TRBV2 and TRBJ2-3; D possibly corresponds to TRBD1 (7 bases). Trimming pared 4 bases from V and 4 bases from J, leaving 12 bases between. Germline lookup yields CDR1 SNHLY and CDR2 FYNNEI. The CDR3 sequence is 14 residues long. This CDR3 reads CASSADREADTQYF. CDR3 DNA: TGTGCCAGCAGTGCTGACAGGGAGGCAGATACGCAGTATTTT. Full variable domain (missing parts from reference TRBV2 and TRBJ2-3): EPEVTQTPSHQVTQMGQEVILRCVPISNHLYFYWYRQILGQKVEFLVSFYNNEISEKSEIFDDQFSVERPDGSNFTLKIRSTKLEDSAMYFCASSADREADTQYFGPGTRLTVL.

The gene calls are TRBV6-6 and TRBJ2-3; unclear D gene. In germline, CDR1 is MNHNY, CDR2 SVGAGI (reference sequence). This CDR3 has 14 residues. Trimming cost V 4 bases and J 1 base, with 9 bases left between them. Here the CDR3 reads CASSLQSRTDTQYF. CDR3 bases: TGTGCCAGCAGTTTACAGTCTCGCACAGATACGCAGTATTTT.

V is TRBV4-3 and J is TRBJ1-2; 7 nucleotides line up with TRBD1. The germline gives CDR1 LGHNA, CDR2 YSLEER. The CDR3 runs to 15 residues. Trimming removed 5 bases from V and 6 bases from J; junction bases left unmatched: 12. The CDR3 coding sequence is TGCGCCAGCAGCTACTCACCCGGGACAGCCGATGGCTACACCTTC. Amino acids: CASSYSPGTADGYTF.

The J gene is TRBJ2-5, the V gene TRBV5-1; D unclear. CDR3 size: 15 residues. Trimming took 0 bases from V and 2 from J, leaving 11 bases between them. CDR1 SGHRS and CDR2 YFSETQ come from the germline V gene. The CDR3 nucleotides read TGCGCCAGCAGCTTGGAGCGTTCAGTTCAAGAGACCCAGTACTTC. Protein: CASSLERSVQETQYF.

The V call is TRBV28, the J call TRBJ2-5; a possible D gene is TRBD1 (6 bases). This CDR3 comprises 14 residues. The germline CDR1 and CDR2 sequences are MDHEN and SYDVKM. V was shortened by 4 bases and J by 0 bases, with 9 bases between the two germline ends. CDR3 nucleotide sequence: TGTGCCAGCAGTTGGAACAGGGACCAAGAGACCCAGTACTTC. It encodes CASSWNRDQETQYF.